Listed here are 17 T cell receptor beta chains from one sample, sequenced in a study of control samples from healthy donors and cancer patients. Assay used: immunoSEQ multiplex PCR; TCRdb lists only in-frame clones, some missing. Among 190,000 or so clones listed, roughly 93% were seen once. Sequencing was performed on blood. The receptors were gathered from a man aged 18 to 30 in good health.

CDR3 in DNA: TGTGCCAGCAGTTTCCACAGGGGACAATCACCCCTCCACTTT. It is translated as CASSFHRGQSPLHF. The chain uses TRBV27 and TRBJ1-6; the match to TRBD1 covers 7 bases. V was clipped by 3 bases and J by 10 bases; unmatched bases: 6. CDR3 length: 14 amino acids. The germline V gene encodes CDR1 MNHEY and CDR2 SMNVEV (reference sequence).

The chain carries TRBV18 and TRBJ2-7, with D possibly being TRBD2 (6 bases). V was shortened by 2 bases and J by 5 bases, with 10 bases between the two germline ends. The CDR3 has 13 residues. Germline CDR1 and CDR2: KGHSH and LQKENI. CDR3 sequence (DNA): TGTGCCAGCTCACCAGCGGGGAGGCACGAGCAGTACTTC. Its translation is CASSPAGRHEQYF.

The CDR3 sequence is CATSDGLYGYTF. CDR3 sequence (DNA): TGTGCCACCAGTGACGGTCTATATGGCTACACCTTC. This sequence joins TRBV24-1 and TRBJ1-2, with no clear D. The CDR3 covers 12 residues. The V end lost 4 bases, the J end lost 5 bases, and 7 bases lay between the germline ends. Germline lookup yields CDR1 KGHDR and CDR2 SFDVKD.

The chain couples TRBV12-2 to TRBJ2-5; the D call TRBD2 from the table was never checked on the DNA. TRBV12-2 is a documented pseudogene. The CDR3 extends over 17 amino acids. CDR3 in DNA: TGTGCAAGTCGCTTATCCGAGGTAGCGACGACTCGGGAGACCCAGTACTTC. Translating gives CASRLSEVATTRETQYF.

This chain connects TRBV11-2 to TRBJ1-1; D possibly corresponds to TRBD1 (5 bases). V lost 0 bases to trimming and J lost 11 bases, with 10 bases between them. Germline assignment: CDR1 SGHAT and CDR2 FQNNGV. The CDR3 sequence is 12 residues long. The CDR3 here is CASSLDIGEAFF. CDR3 in DNA: TGTGCCAGCAGCTTAGATATAGGGGAGGCTTTCTTT. Combining the CDR3 with reference TRBV11-2 and TRBJ1-1 gives the whole variable domain EAGVAQSPRYKIIEKRQSVAFWCNPISGHATLYWYQQILGQGPKLLIQFQNNGVVDDSQLPKDRFSAERLKGVDSTLKIQPAKLEDSAVYLCASSLDIGEAFFGQGTRLTVV.

V gene TRBV4-1 combines with J gene TRBJ2-3; 14 bases are a match to TRBD2. The germline V gene has CDR1 MGHRA and CDR2 YSYEKL. The V gene end was trimmed by 4 bases and the J gene end by 4 bases; junction bases not matched to a gene: 4. The CDR3 runs 16 residues. CDR3: CASSLTSGGAADTQYF. CDR3 bases: TGCGCCAGCAGCCTGACTAGCGGGGGGGCGGCAGATACGCAGTATTTT.

The genes are TRBV29-1 and TRBJ2-2, with D perhaps TRBD1 (5 bases). Trimming took off 4 bases at V and 1 base at J, with 7 bases between the two ends. This CDR3 contains 13 residues. Germline V CDR1 and CDR2: SQVTM, ANQGSEA. The CDR3 loop reads CSVVGENTGELFF. DNA for the CDR3: TGCAGCGTTGTAGGGGAGAACACCGGGGAGCTGTTTTTT.

The chain combines TRBV12-5 with TRBJ2-1; D is possibly TRBD1 (6 bases). Germline loops: CDR1 LGHNT, CDR2 FRNRAP. This CDR3 is 16 amino acids long. V lost 1 base, J lost 2 bases, and 12 bases lay in between. CDR3: CASGLEGGRTYNEQFF. CDR3 DNA: TGTGCTAGTGGTTTGGAAGGGGGAAGGACCTACAATGAGCAGTTCTTC.

This clone occurred a few times. The chain recombines TRBV10-3 with TRBJ1-1; possible D gene TRBD1, 5 bases. This CDR3 spans 15 amino acids. Trimming cost V 2 bases and J 1 base, with 11 bases left between them. Looked up from germline, CDR1 is ENHRY and CDR2 is SYGVKD. In DNA, the CDR3 is TGTGCCATCAGTGAGGGTGGGACGGAGAACACTGAAGCTTTCTTT. Translating gives CAISEGGTENTEAFF.

This chain joins TRBV19 and TRBJ2-2; D remains ambiguous. CDR1 is LNHDA, CDR2 SQIVND, per germline (reference sequence). The germline V and J ends were trimmed by 8 bases and 2 bases, with 18 bases remaining between them. This CDR3 has 16 residues. The CDR3 spells CASSGPRRSNTGELFF. Written as DNA, the CDR3 is TGTGCCAGTTCGGGTCCTAGGCGTAGTAACACCGGGGAGCTGTTTTTT.

This rearrangement joins TRBV5-6 to TRBJ1-3; D unresolved. V lost 2 bases to trimming and J lost 0 bases, with 9 bases between them. The germline gives CDR1 SGHDT, CDR2 YYEEEE. This CDR3 has 15 amino acids. As DNA, the CDR3 is TGTGCCAGCAGCTTCCGACTGCTCTCTGGAAACACCATATATTTT. Amino acids: CASSFRLLSGNTIYF.

This chain connects TRBV5-4 to TRBJ1-6, with D possibly TRBD1 on 6 matching bases. CDR3 size: 15 residues. The germline V gene encodes CDR1 SGHNT and CDR2 YYREEE (reference sequence). V was shortened by 4 bases and J by 9 bases, with 17 bases between the two germline ends. The CDR3 is CASSAGGGASSPLHF. The CDR3 nucleotides read TGTGCCAGCAGCGCTGGAGGGGGAGCAAGTTCACCCCTCCACTTT.

The V call is TRBV7-9, the J call TRBJ1-5; D is ambiguous. The CDR3 is made up of 13 amino acids. V lost 5 bases to trimming and J lost 3 bases, with 8 bases between them. CDR1 and CDR2 (germline): SEHNR, FQNEAQ (reference sequence). The DNA of the CDR3 is TGTGCCAGCAGCCGGGAGATCAATCAGCCCCAGCATTTT. This translates into CASSREINQPQHF. Full variable domain (missing parts from reference TRBV7-9 and TRBJ1-5): DTGVSQNPRHKITKRGQNVTFRCDPISEHNRLYWYRQTLGQGPEFLTYFQNEAQLEKSRLLSDRFSAERPKGSFSTLEIQRTEQGDSAMYLCASSREINQPQHFGDGTRLSIL.

J is TRBJ2-3 and V is TRBV5-1; 10 bases are a match to TRBD2. In germline, CDR1 is SGHRS, CDR2 YFSETQ. Germline trimming cut 1 base from V and 2 bases from J; bases unmatched to any gene: 4. The CDR3 has 16 amino acids. The CDR3 DNA reads TGCGCCAGCAGCTTGAGGACTAGCGGTTCCACAGATACGCAGTATTTT. This sequence encodes CASSLRTSGSTDTQYF.

The chain is built from TRBV5-1 and TRBJ2-1; D is uncertain. Germline-derived CDR1 and CDR2 are SGHRS and YFSETQ. The CDR3 loop spans 15 amino acids. V lost 1 base and J lost 8, with 16 bases in between. Written as DNA, the CDR3 is TGCGCCAGCAGCTTGCCCCTTGGTGAAGCCCATGAGCAGTTCTTC. It yields the protein CASSLPLGEAHEQFF.

The genes are TRBV11-3 and TRBJ2-2, with 9 nucleotides matching TRBD1. J gave up 2 bases and V 5 bases, and 3 bases lay outside the gene matches. CDR3 length equals 15 residues. Germline V gene sequence: CDR1 SGHNT, CDR2 YENEEA. Written as DNA, the CDR3 is TGTGCCAGCAGCAGACAGGGGGTCAACACCGGGGAGCTGTTTTTT. As protein: CASSRQGVNTGELFF.

The J gene is TRBJ2-7, the V gene TRBV19, with a possible D match to TRBD1 (6 bases). V lost 5 bases and J 3 bases, leaving 20 bases between the germline ends. CDR1 is LNHDA, CDR2 SQIVND, per germline (reference sequence). CDR3 length: 16 residues. The CDR3 region has the DNA TGTGCCAGTAGTCCACGAACAGGGCTCACATACTACGAGCAGTACTTC. Translating gives CASSPRTGLTYYEQYF.